Detailed here is one TCR beta chain. The data derive from a study of T cell changes during pregnancy in multiple sclerosis. The method was immunoSEQ multiplex PCR; TCRdb's version includes in-frame clones alone and lacks a portion of them. The sample consists of about 50,000 clones, about 90% of them appearing once. CDR3 length: 14 residues. Trimming took 4 bases from V and 0 from J, leaving 10 bases between them. CDR1 is SGHDN, CDR2 FVKESK, per germline. The sequenced sample was CD4+ T cells from peripheral blood mononuclear cells, obtained after pregnancy. The TCR was taken from a female donor in good health, enrolled as a control in a pregnancy study. The chain carries TRBV14 and TRBJ2-7, with D perhaps matching TRBD1 (5 bases). The CDR3 protein is CASSPTTVSYEQYF. The CDR3 DNA is TGTGCCAGCAGCCCCACGACAGTCTCCTACGAGCAGTACTTC. Full variable domain (outside the CDR3, taken from reference TRBV14 and TRBJ2-7): EAGVTQFPSHSVIEKGQTVTLRCDPISGHDNLYWYRRVMGKEIKFLLHFVKESKQDESGMPNNRFLAERTGGTYSTLKVQPAELEDSGVYFCASSPTTVSYEQYFGPGTRLTVT.